These 24 T cell receptor beta chains share one sample of origin, sequenced in a study of cytomegalovirus exposure and HLA in healthy donors. The PCR ran on 60 Vbeta and 13 Jbeta primers. TCRdb's copy holds only in-frame clones and misses some; the assay was immunoSEQ multiplex PCR. The sample carries 90,000 to 100,000 clones, 78% recorded once. The sequencing sample was made of PBMCs. The receptors shown here come from a woman in her fifties or sixties in good health and CMV-seronegative.

This rearrangement joins TRBV6-5 to TRBJ2-7, with D perhaps matching TRBD2 (6 bases). V lost 2 bases, J lost 3 bases, and 11 bases lay in between. CDR3 length: 14 amino acids. Germline CDR1 MNHEY, CDR2 SVGAGI. The CDR3 DNA reads TGTGCCAGCAGTTACAGGGAGGAACGCTACGAGCAGTACTTC. Residues: CASSYREERYEQYF.

The rearrangement links TRBV27 to TRBJ2-7; TRBD1 matches 8 bases. Germline V CDR1 and CDR2: MNHEY, SMNVEV (reference sequence). The CDR3 contains 14 residues. The ends lost 4 bases at V and 6 bases at J; junction bases unmatched: 8. As DNA, the CDR3 is TGTGCCAGCAGTTCCCTGGACAGGGTCCCCGAGCAGTACTTC. This codes for CASSSLDRVPEQYF.

The genes are TRBV7-8 and TRBJ2-3; the match to TRBD2 covers 11 bases. CDR3 length: 15 residues. V lost 6 bases to trimming and J lost 3 bases; unmatched junction nucleotides: 5. Germline CDR1 is SGHVS and CDR2 is FQNEAQ. DNA of the CDR3: TGTGCCAGCAGTTTACTAGCGGGAGTGACAGATACGCAGTATTTT. Residues: CASSLLAGVTDTQYF.

This chain links TRBV2 with TRBJ1-2; 10 nucleotides align to TRBD1. CDR3 length: 14 amino acids. The germline CDR1 and CDR2 sequences are SNHLY and FYNNEI. Trimming cost V 6 bases and J 4 bases; bases outside gene matches: 5. The CDR3 sequence: CASRFRDRGYGYTF. The CDR3 region has the DNA TGTGCCAGCAGGTTCCGGGACAGGGGCTATGGCTACACCTTC.

This clone showed up just once. The chain uses TRBV6-1 and TRBJ2-1; 10 nucleotides align to TRBD2. Germline loops: CDR1 MNHNS, CDR2 SASEGT. The CDR3 covers 15 residues. The V segment lost 6 bases and the J segment 4 bases; nucleotides outside the gene matches: 6. CDR3 coding DNA: TGTGCCAGCAGAGGAAGCGGGGGGGCTTACAATGAGCAGTTCTTC. Its protein product is CASRGSGGAYNEQFF.

V is TRBV30 and J is TRBJ2-1; 7 bases align to TRBD2. The trim removed 2 bases at V and 9 bases at J, leaving 7 bases unmatched. Germline CDR1 reads GTSNPN; CDR2 reads SVGIG (reference sequence). This CDR3 spans 13 amino acids. The CDR3 sequence: CAWSTSKRGEQFF. In DNA, the CDR3 is TGTGCCTGGAGTACAAGTAAGCGGGGTGAGCAGTTCTTC.

This clone was detected a few times. V gene TRBV28 combines with J gene TRBJ1-5, with TRBD1 matching over 11 bases. Germline V gene lookup returns CDR1 MDHEN and CDR2 SYDVKM. This CDR3 comprises 17 residues. V shed 2 bases, J shed 7 bases, and the junction held 10 bases outside the gene matches. CDR3 coding DNA: TGTGCCAGCAGTTTAGGCTTGTGGGACAGGGGGAGCCAGCCCCAGCATTTT. Translated: CASSLGLWDRGSQPQHF.

CDR3 amino acids: CASSLAGTNTGELFF. CDR3 nucleotide sequence: TGTGCCAGCAGTTTAGCAGGGACAAACACCGGGGAGCTGTTTTTT. The rearrangement uses TRBV28 and TRBJ2-2, with D tentatively TRBD1 (6 bases). Germline values: CDR1 MDHEN, CDR2 SYDVKM. The V and J ends lost 2 bases and 2 bases respectively, with 9 bases between them. This CDR3 spans 15 amino acids.

V is TRBV27 and J is TRBJ2-1; 7 nucleotides match TRBD1. Germline CDR1 MNHEY, CDR2 SMNVEV (reference sequence). Unmatched junction bases numbered 7, after V lost 5 bases and J lost 6 bases. This CDR3 is built from 14 residues. CDR3 sequence (DNA): TGTGCCAGCAGTATCCGGGACAGAGCCAATGAGCAGTTCTTC. Its protein product is CASSIRDRANEQFF.

The rearrangement links TRBV28 to TRBJ1-2, with a tentative D call TRBD1 (6 bases). CDR3 length: 15 amino acids. Germline CDR1 and CDR2: MDHEN and SYDVKM. V was shortened by 6 bases and J by 0 bases, with 14 bases between the two germline ends. DNA for the CDR3: TGTGCCAGCAGCCCCCCGGACAGAGCTAACTATGGCTACACCTTC. It is translated as CASSPPDRANYGYTF.

V usage is TRBV15 and J usage is TRBJ2-7; the D gene is possibly TRBD2 (5 bases). Germline CDR1 LNHNV, CDR2 YYDKDF (reference sequence). V lost 3 bases and J lost 6, with 18 bases in between. The CDR3 consists of 15 residues. In DNA, the CDR3 is TGTGCCACCAGCAGTCAAACTAGTGACTCTCTCGAGCAGTACTTC. This sequence encodes CATSSQTSDSLEQYF.

The chain is built from TRBV9 and TRBJ2-1, with 11 bases that match TRBD2. Looked up from germline, CDR1 is SGDLS and CDR2 is YYNGEE. This CDR3 contains 17 residues. Trimming removed 3 bases from V and 8 bases from J; junction bases left unmatched: 13. In DNA form, the CDR3 reads TGTGCCAGCAGCGCTAGCACGAGACTAGCGGGGTCCGATGAGCAGTTCTTC. It specifies CASSASTRLAGSDEQFF.

The chain uses TRBV7-9 and TRBJ2-2, with 8 bases identical to TRBD1. The CDR3 covers 15 residues. CDR1 SEHNR and CDR2 FQNEAQ come from the germline V gene (reference sequence). J was trimmed by 3 bases and V by 6 bases; bases with no gene match: 6. CDR3 nucleotide sequence: TGTGCCAGCAGTAACAGGGGGTTTGACACCGGGGAGCTGTTTTTT. Its protein product is CASSNRGFDTGELFF.

V and J are TRBV25-1 and TRBJ1-2; D call uncertain. V lost 9 bases to trimming and J lost 2 bases, with 10 bases between them. CDR1 and CDR2 (germline): MGHDK, SYGVNS. CDR3 length: 12 amino acids. CDR3 residues: CASGDGNYGYTF. CDR3 sequence (DNA): TGTGCCAGTGGAGACGGGAACTATGGCTACACCTTC.

The J gene is TRBJ2-3, the V gene TRBV4-3, with a tentative D call TRBD2 (5 bases). This CDR3 spans 14 amino acids. Germline CDR1 reads LGHNA; CDR2 reads YSLEER. The germline V and J ends were trimmed by 3 bases and 1 base, with 8 bases remaining between them. CDR3 sequence: CASSHGKGTDTQYF. For the CDR3, the DNA is TGCGCCAGCAGCCACGGGAAGGGCACAGATACGCAGTATTTT.

The chain is built from TRBV7-2 and TRBJ1-5, with 8 bases that match TRBD1. The germline gives CDR1 SGHTA, CDR2 FQGNSA. V dropped 5 bases and J dropped 3; count of bases not matched to a gene: 6. The CDR3 is made up of 15 amino acids. The CDR3 protein is CASSTGQGPNQPQHF. The CDR3 bases are TGTGCCAGCAGCACCGGACAGGGCCCCAATCAGCCCCAGCATTTT. Full variable domain (rest looked up from reference TRBV7-2 and TRBJ1-5): GAGVSQSPSNKVTEKGKDVELRCDPISGHTALYWYRQSLGQGLEFLIYFQGNSAPDKSGLPSDRFSAERTGGSVSTLTIQRTQQEDSAVYLCASSTGQGPNQPQHFGDGTRLSIL.

This clone showed up just once. The chain employs TRBV7-2 and TRBJ2-7, with D tentatively TRBD1 (6 bases). This CDR3 spans 16 amino acids. The V end was cut by 1 base, the J end by 1 base, with 14 bases between. In germline, CDR1 is SGHTA, CDR2 FQGNSA. CDR3 in amino acids: CASSLVGRTASYEQYF. CDR3 coding DNA: TGTGCCAGCAGCTTAGTAGGAAGGACAGCATCCTACGAGCAGTACTTC.

The V gene is TRBV7-9, the J gene TRBJ1-6; D not certain. V was shortened by 3 bases and J by 11 bases, with 11 bases between the two germline ends. The germline V gene has CDR1 SEHNR and CDR2 FQNEAQ (reference sequence). The CDR3 sequence is 13 residues long. The CDR3 bases are TGTGCCAGCAGCTTCCGGGAAAGTGCACCCCTCCACTTT. This sequence encodes CASSFRESAPLHF.

The chain combines TRBV7-9 with TRBJ2-2; D is perhaps TRBD1 (6 bases). The CDR3 runs to 15 residues. With 5 bases removed from V and 7 bases from J, the gap between germline ends came to 17 bases. Germline V gene data show CDR1 as SEHNR and CDR2 as FQNEAQ (reference sequence). The CDR3 loop reads CASSQDGGGRGELFF. CDR3 in DNA: TGTGCCAGCAGCCAAGATGGGGGCGGACGCGGGGAGCTGTTTTTT. The variable domain in full, with the rest retrieved from reference TRBV7-9 and TRBJ2-2, is DTGVSQNPRHKITKRGQNVTFRCDPISEHNRLYWYRQTLGQGPEFLTYFQNEAQLEKSRLLSDRFSAERPKGSFSTLEIQRTEQGDSAMYLCASSQDGGGRGELFFGEGSRLTVL.

In its sample, this clone was seen once. The gene calls are TRBV10-3 and TRBJ2-2; the D gene is possibly TRBD1 (5 bases). The V and J ends lost 0 bases and 5 bases respectively, with 16 bases between them. The germline V gene has CDR1 ENHRY and CDR2 SYGVKD. This CDR3 contains 17 residues. The CDR3 DNA reads as TGTGCCATCAGTGAGTCGTCAAATCCAGGGCCGACCGGGGAGCTGTTTTTT. Its protein product is CAISESSNPGPTGELFF.

The chain is built from TRBV2 and TRBJ1-5, with a possible D match to TRBD1 (6 bases). The CDR3 is 14 residues long. Germline lookup yields CDR1 SNHLY and CDR2 FYNNEI. V was shortened by 2 bases and J by 3 bases, with 8 bases between the two germline ends. CDR3 residues: CASSEWGPNQPQHF. The CDR3 coding sequence is TGTGCCAGCAGTGAATGGGGGCCCAATCAGCCCCAGCATTTT.

The chain has TRBV14 and TRBJ2-7; no clear D gene. Germline CDR1 SGHDN, CDR2 FVKESK. Between the trimmed V and J ends, which lost 8 bases and 2 bases, there was a span of 10 bases. The CDR3 has 12 amino acids. Written as DNA, the CDR3 is TGTGCCAGCCCACCCCGAGCCTACGAGCAGTACTTC. Its protein product is CASPPRAYEQYF.

The chain's CDR3 is CASSLNGGARDTDTQYF. The CDR3 DNA follows: TGTGCCAGCAGCTTGAATGGAGGGGCTAGGGACACAGATACGCAGTATTTT. V and J are TRBV7-2 and TRBJ2-3; a possible D gene is TRBD2 (6 bases). The germline V gene encodes CDR1 SGHTA and CDR2 FQGNSA. CDR3 length: 17 amino acids. Trimming stripped 3 bases from V and 2 bases from J, with 18 bases between. Based on the CDR3 plus reference TRBV7-2 and TRBJ2-3, the full variable domain is GAGVSQSPSNKVTEKGKDVELRCDPISGHTALYWYRQSLGQGLEFLIYFQGNSAPDKSGLPSDRFSAERTGGSVSTLTIQRTQQEDSAVYLCASSLNGGARDTDTQYFGPGTRLTVL.

The rearrangement joins TRBV13 to TRBJ1-1; 10 nucleotides match TRBD1. Germline CDR1 PRHDT, CDR2 FYEKMQ (reference sequence). V trimming: 4 bases; J trimming: 5 bases; junction bases outside the gene matches: 4. This CDR3 is 14 amino acids long. As DNA, the CDR3 is TGTGCCAGCAGCTGGGGGACAGGGGAGACTGAAGCTTTCTTT. Translating it yields CASSWGTGETEAFF.